The present TCR beta chain was sequenced within a study of T cell responses to AZD1222 COVID-19 vaccine. This CDR3 has 11 amino acids. The germline gives CDR1 SGDLS, CDR2 YYNGEE. This clone was found a few times. The antigen is undetermined. The junction shows a germline mismatch at one end, possibly a read error. Findings of the study overall: Researchers report vaccine-associated CD4 TCRs spanning spike, with dominance at 160-218 and 743-854. Reportedly, nearly half the spike-specific TCRs target unmutated variant regions. Repertoires were obtained solely post-peak T cell response. Clonal diversity may have been underestimated, and the donors were mostly white British, with more females than males.

The table came from immunoSEQ multiplex PCR; TCRdb's copy has only in-frame clones and leaves some out. In the table there are around 130,000 clones, roughly 93% of which are singletons. The clonotype originates from an adult in good health. Source: peripheral blood, taken on day 0 of AZD1222 vaccination. V usage is TRBV9 and J usage is TRBJ1-1, with TRBD1 identical over 10 bases. The CDR3 protein is CATLISGQGLF. CDR3 coding DNA: TGTGCCACCTTGATATCGGGACAGGGGTTATTT. Supplemented by reference TRBV9 and TRBJ1-1, the full variable domain reads DSGVTQTPKHLITATGQRVTLRCSPRSGDLSVYWYQQSLDQGLQFLIQYYNGEERAKGNILERFSAQQFPDLHSELNLSSLELGDSALYFCATLISGQGLFGQGTRLTVV.